The 10 T cell receptor beta chains reported below all come from one sample, sequenced in a study of CD8 T cells in ankylosing spondylitis. Study-level results: Ankylosing spondylitis blood appeared to carry a characteristic TCR beta motif of fewer than 10 highly homologous variants.

TCRdb reprocessed the 5' RACE reads with MiXCR, giving one entry per CDR3 protein. Of around 490,000 distinct CDR3 sequences in the sample, under 5.5% were seen once. No antigen has been identified for these receptors. Sequencing used blood, either unsorted or a sorted T cell fraction (not recorded which). Receptors were obtained from a male donor with ankylosing spondylitis.

This clonotype was seen a handful of times. The J gene is TRBJ2-1, the V gene TRBV20-1; 14 positions match TRBD2. The junction had 9 bases not matched to a gene; V was cut back by 1 base and J by 10 bases. The CDR3 totals 16 residues. From germline, CDR1 is DFQATT and CDR2 SNEGSKA (reference sequence). DNA for the CDR3: TGCAGTGCTAGAGGTGGAGGACTAGCGGGGGGATTCGAGCAGTTCTTC. It specifies CSARGGGLAGGFEQFF.

This clonotype has a count of ten or more. The chain joins TRBV12-3 or TRBV12-4 to TRBJ2-7; D is ambiguous. V was cut by 8 bases and J by 0 bases, with 8 bases left in between. This CDR3 region has 12 residues. CDR3 in amino acids: CASSPTSYEQYF. Here the CDR3 DNA reads TGTGCCAGCTCACCTACCTCCTACGAGCAGTACTTC.

This clonotype was seen many times. The CDR3 here is CASRNKGGAYNEQFF. The CDR3, as DNA: TGTGCCAGCAGGAATAAGGGGGGAGCATACAATGAGCAGTTCTTC. This rearrangement joins TRBV28 to TRBJ2-1; D tentatively fits TRBD1 or TRBD2 (6 bases each). Germline loops: CDR1 MDHEN, CDR2 SYDVKM. The CDR3 length is 15 residues. The V gene lost 6 bases and the J gene lost 4 bases, with 16 bases spanning the gap. Full variable domain (rest looked up from reference TRBV28 and TRBJ2-1): DVKVTQSSRYLVKRTGEKVFLECVQDMDHENMFWYRQDPGLGLRLIYFSYDVKMKEKGDIPEGYSVSREKKERFSLILESASTNQTSMYLCASRNKGGAYNEQFFGPGTRLTVL.

This clonotype appeared many times. The chain combines TRBV28 with TRBJ2-4; maybe TRBD2 (5 bases). The CDR3 is 14 residues long. V lost 6 bases to trimming and J lost 2 bases, with 11 bases between them. Looked up from germline, CDR1 is MDHEN and CDR2 is SYDVKM. CDR3 nucleotides: TGTGCCAGCAGCCCTCGAGGGACCAAAAACATTCAGTACTTC. Protein: CASSPRGTKNIQYF.

This clonotype occurred many times. The chain carries TRBV20-1 and TRBJ2-7; 7 bases match TRBD1. The V gene's germline CDR1 is DFQATT and CDR2 SNEGSKA (reference sequence). The CDR3 covers 12 residues. CDR3 loop: CRVGTDPYEQYF. The CDR3 DNA follows: TGCCGAGTTGGGACAGACCCCTACGAGCAGTACTTC.

The chain links TRBV20-1 to TRBJ1-2; D ambiguous. CDR3 length: 12 residues. V was clipped by 6 bases and J by 2 bases, with 10 bases between them. CDR1 is DFQATT, CDR2 SNEGSKA, per germline (reference sequence). For the CDR3, the DNA is TGCAGTGCCCTCACAGACAACTATGGCTACACCTTC. The encoded protein is CSALTDNYGYTF.

With regard to this clonotype: A much larger clone is a single base away; this may be a read error. CDR3 sequence: CASSSHGQGAVDETQYF. In DNA, the CDR3 is TGTGCCAGCAGTTCCCACGGACAGGGGGCTGTCGACGAGACCCAGTACTTC. The chain carries TRBV28 and TRBJ2-5, with 11 bases fitting TRBD1. In germline, CDR1 is MDHEN, CDR2 SYDVKM. V dropped 4 bases and J dropped 5; count of bases not matched to a gene: 12. The CDR3 length is 17 residues.

This clonotype was counted at least ten times. The J gene is TRBJ1-5, the V gene TRBV12-3 or TRBV12-4; D is unclear. This CDR3 region has 13 residues. The V end lost 2 bases, the J end lost 6 bases, and 8 bases lay between the germline ends. The CDR3 DNA reads TGTGCCAGCAGTTTATTGGAAGGTCAGCCCCAGCATTTT. Translating it yields CASSLLEGQPQHF.

This clonotype was seen many times. This chain connects TRBV7-2 to TRBJ1-1; D gene unclear. CDR1 and CDR2 from the germline V gene are SGHTA and FQGNSA. The CDR3 consists of 13 residues. V shed 2 bases and J shed 4 bases, with 8 bases lying between them. The CDR3 DNA sequence: TGTGCCAGCAGCTTATCGAGGACCACTGAAGCTTTCTTT. Amino acid sequence: CASSLSRTTEAFF.

This clonotype has only a few counts. The chain recombines TRBV7-2 with TRBJ2-1; the D gene is possibly TRBD2 (5 bases). Looked up from germline, CDR1 is SGHTA and CDR2 is FQGNSA. V was pared by 5 bases and J by 9 bases, with 17 bases between. The length of the CDR3 is 14 residues. The CDR3 bases are TGTGCCAGCAGCCGGGGTACCGCCTGGGGTGAGCAGTTCTTC. This encodes CASSRGTAWGEQFF.